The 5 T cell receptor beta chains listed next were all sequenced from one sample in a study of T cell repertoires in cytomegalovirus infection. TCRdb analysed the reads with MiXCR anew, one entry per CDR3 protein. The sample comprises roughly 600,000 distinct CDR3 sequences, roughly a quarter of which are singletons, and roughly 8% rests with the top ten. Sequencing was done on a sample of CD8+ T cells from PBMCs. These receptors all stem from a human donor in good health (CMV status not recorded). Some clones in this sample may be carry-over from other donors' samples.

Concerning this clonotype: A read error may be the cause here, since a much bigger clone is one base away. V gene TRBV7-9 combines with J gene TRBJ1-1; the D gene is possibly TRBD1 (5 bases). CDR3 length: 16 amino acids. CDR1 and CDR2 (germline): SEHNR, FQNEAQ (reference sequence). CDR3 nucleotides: TGTGTCAGCACCGGAAGCCCTCCGGGACTCTACACTGAAGCTTTCTTT. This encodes CVSTGSPPGLYTEAFF.

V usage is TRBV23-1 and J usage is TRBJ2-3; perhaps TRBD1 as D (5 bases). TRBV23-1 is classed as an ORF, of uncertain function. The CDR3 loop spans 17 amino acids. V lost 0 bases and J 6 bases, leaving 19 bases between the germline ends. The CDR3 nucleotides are TGCGCCAGCAGTCAATCGGACAATCCACCCCGCAGGGATACGCAGTATTTT. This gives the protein CASSQSDNPPRRDTQYF.

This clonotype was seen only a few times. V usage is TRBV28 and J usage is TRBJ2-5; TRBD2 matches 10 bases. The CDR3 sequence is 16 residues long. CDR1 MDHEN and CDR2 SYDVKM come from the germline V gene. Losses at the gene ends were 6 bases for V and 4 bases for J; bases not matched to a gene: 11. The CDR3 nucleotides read TGTGCCAGCAGGGGCAAACTAGCGGGGAGCCGAGAGACCCAGTACTTC. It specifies CASRGKLAGSRETQYF.

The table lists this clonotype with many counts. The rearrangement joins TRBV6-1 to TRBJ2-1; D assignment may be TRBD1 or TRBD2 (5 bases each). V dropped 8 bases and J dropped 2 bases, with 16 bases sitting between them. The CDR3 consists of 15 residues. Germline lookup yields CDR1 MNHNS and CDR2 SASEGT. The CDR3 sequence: CASWPGIGAYNEQFF. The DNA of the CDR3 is TGTGCCAGCTGGCCAGGGATCGGGGCCTACAATGAGCAGTTCTTC.

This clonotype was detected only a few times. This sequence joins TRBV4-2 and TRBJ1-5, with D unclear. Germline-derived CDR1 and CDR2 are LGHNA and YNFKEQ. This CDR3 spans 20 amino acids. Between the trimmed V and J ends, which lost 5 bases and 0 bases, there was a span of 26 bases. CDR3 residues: CASSINQVRSKDNSNQPQHF. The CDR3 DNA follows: TGTGCCAGCAGCATCAACCAGGTTCGCAGCAAGGATAATAGCAATCAGCCCCAGCATTTT.